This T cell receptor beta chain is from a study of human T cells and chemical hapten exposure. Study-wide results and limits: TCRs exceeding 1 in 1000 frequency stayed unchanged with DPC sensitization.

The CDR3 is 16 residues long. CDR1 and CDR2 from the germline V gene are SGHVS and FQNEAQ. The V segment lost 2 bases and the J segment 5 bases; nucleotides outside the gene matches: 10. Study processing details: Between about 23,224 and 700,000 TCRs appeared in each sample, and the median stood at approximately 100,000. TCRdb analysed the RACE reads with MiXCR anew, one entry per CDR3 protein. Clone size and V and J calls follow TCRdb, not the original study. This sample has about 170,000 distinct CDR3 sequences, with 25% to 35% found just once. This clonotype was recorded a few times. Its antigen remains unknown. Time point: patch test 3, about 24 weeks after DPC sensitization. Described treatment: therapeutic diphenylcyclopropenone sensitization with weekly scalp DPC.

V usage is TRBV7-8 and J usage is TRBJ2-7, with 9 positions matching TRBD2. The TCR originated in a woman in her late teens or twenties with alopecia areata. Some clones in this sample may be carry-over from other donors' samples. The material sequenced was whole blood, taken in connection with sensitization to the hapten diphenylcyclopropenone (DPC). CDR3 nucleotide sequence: TGTGCCAGCAGCTTACTGCCTAGCGGGAATGTCAACGAGCAGTACTTC. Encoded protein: CASSLLPSGNVNEQYF.